This section outlines one TCR beta chain sequence together with its context. This CDR3 comprises 16 residues. Germline lookup yields CDR1 SGHDT and CDR2 YYEEEE. Trimming removed 4 bases from V and 6 bases from J; junction bases left unmatched: 13. This specimen comes from a study of metastatic and nonmetastatic thyroid tumors. Thyroid surgery took place with no prior treatment in any patient. MiXCR re-clonotyped the PCR reads for TCRdb. The table lists over 10,000 clones, about 12% of them singletons, with approximately 29% in the top ten. Sequenced input: blood. This chain links TRBV5-6 with TRBJ2-1, with 7 bases aligning to TRBD1. The clonotype was recovered from a female donor with papillary thyroid cancer or a benign thyroid nodule (not recorded which). Some clones in this sample may be carry-over from other donors' samples. CDR3 region: CASSQWTGQYRNEQFF. The CDR3 DNA sequence: TGTGCCAGCAGCCAATGGACAGGTCAATACCGCAATGAGCAGTTCTTC.